This is a list of T cell receptor beta chains from one sample in a study of PD-1 blockade in classical Hodgkin lymphoma. TCRdb's table, derived via immunoSEQ multiplex PCR, lists solely in-frame clones and lacks some. The sample holds about 30,000 clones; less than 90% are singletons and the top ten take 2.4%. This specimen consisted of CD4+ T cells from blood, obtained at baseline. These receptors were collected from a human donor with classical Hodgkin lymphoma. Each CDR3 is given without its conserved first and last residue. The D gene is left open where the match is weak. The size field is filled for only some rows; it gives once, few, many or a size class.

d_call: NA
clone_size: NA
v_call: TRBV12-5
cdr3_aa: ASGLPLGGLYGYT

d_call: TRBD1
clone_size: NA
v_call: TRBV2
cdr3_aa: ASNDPWTGHTEAF

d_call: TRBD2
clone_size: NA
v_call: TRBV5-1
cdr3_aa: ASSQDIGLADH

d_call: TRBD1
clone_size: NA
v_call: TRBV28
cdr3_aa: ASSFGQVYEQY

d_call: NA
clone_size: NA
v_call: TRBV11-2
cdr3_aa: ASSLGEGGPANYGYT

d_call: TRBD2
clone_size: once
v_call: TRBV11-2
cdr3_aa: ASSPPGLSGRGEQY

d_call: NA
clone_size: NA
v_call: TRBV6-1
cdr3_aa: ASRTGITSTDTQY

d_call: NA
clone_size: NA
v_call: TRBV18
cdr3_aa: ASSPDVDGYT

d_call: NA
clone_size: NA
v_call: TRBV21-1
cdr3_aa: ASSKHQGRRYEQY

d_call: NA
clone_size: NA
v_call: TRBV5-6
cdr3_aa: ASSLGTKEYNEQF

d_call: NA
clone_size: NA
v_call: TRBV6-6
cdr3_aa: ASRAGGAYEQY

d_call: NA
clone_size: NA
v_call: TRBV14
cdr3_aa: ASSQRVGSLRETQY

d_call: TRBD1
clone_size: NA
v_call: TRBV28
cdr3_aa: ASSWGSLADRVGREQY

d_call: NA
clone_size: NA
v_call: TRBV7-8
cdr3_aa: ASSWRRRASGANVLT

d_call: NA
clone_size: NA
v_call: TRBV2
cdr3_aa: ASRGTSNTGELF

d_call: NA
clone_size: NA
v_call: TRBV10-3
cdr3_aa: AISVGTGSTEAF

d_call: NA
clone_size: NA
v_call: TRBV6-5
cdr3_aa: ASSPSWELYEQY

d_call: NA
clone_size: NA
v_call: TRBV7-2
cdr3_aa: ASSPTRGQPQH

d_call: TRBD1
clone_size: NA
v_call: TRBV6-5
cdr3_aa: ASSWTDRGVLGYT

d_call: NA
clone_size: NA
v_call: TRBV7-2
cdr3_aa: ASSLNYPTYEQY

d_call: TRBD2
clone_size: NA
v_call: TRBV5-5
cdr3_aa: ASSSGLAGVSRTDTQY

d_call: NA
clone_size: once
v_call: TRBV7-6
cdr3_aa: ASRGPGPSYNEQF